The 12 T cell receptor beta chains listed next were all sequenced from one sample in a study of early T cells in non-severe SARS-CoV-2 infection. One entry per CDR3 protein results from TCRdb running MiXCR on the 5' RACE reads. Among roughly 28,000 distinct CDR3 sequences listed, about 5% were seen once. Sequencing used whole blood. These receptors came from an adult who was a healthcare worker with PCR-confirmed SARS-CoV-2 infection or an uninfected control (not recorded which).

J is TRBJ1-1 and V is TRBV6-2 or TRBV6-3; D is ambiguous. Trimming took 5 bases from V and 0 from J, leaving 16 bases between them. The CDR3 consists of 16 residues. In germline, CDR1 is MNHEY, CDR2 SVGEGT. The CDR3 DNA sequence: TGTGCCAGCAGTCCTCACCCGGGAAACATGAACACTGAAGCTTTCTTT. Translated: CASSPHPGNMNTEAFF.

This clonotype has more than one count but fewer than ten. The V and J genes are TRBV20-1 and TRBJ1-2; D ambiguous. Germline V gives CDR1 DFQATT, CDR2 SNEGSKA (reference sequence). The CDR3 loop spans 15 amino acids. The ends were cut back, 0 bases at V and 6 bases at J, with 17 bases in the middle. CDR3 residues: CSARDGSTSWDGYTF. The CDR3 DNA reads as TGCAGTGCTAGAGACGGATCGACCTCATGGGATGGCTACACCTTC.

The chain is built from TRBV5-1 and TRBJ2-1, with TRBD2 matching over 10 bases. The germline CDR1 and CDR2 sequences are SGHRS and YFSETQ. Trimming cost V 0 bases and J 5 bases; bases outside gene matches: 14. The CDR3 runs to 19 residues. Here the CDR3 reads CASSLEASGSGGDHNEQFF. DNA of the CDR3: TGCGCCAGCAGCTTGGAGGCTAGCGGGAGCGGAGGTGACCACAATGAGCAGTTCTTC. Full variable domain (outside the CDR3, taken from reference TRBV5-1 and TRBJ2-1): KAGVTQTPRYLIKTRGQQVTLSCSPISGHRSVSWYQQTPGQGLQFLFEYFSETQRNKGNFPGRFSGRQFSNSRSEMNVSTLELGDSALYLCASSLEASGSGGDHNEQFFGPGTRLTVL.

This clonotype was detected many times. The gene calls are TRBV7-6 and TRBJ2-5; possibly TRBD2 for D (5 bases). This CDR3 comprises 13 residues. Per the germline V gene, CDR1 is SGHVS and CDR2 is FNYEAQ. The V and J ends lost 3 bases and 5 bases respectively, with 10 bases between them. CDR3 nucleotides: TGTGCCAGCAGCTTTCATCGGAGGGAGACCCAGTACTTC. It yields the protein CASSFHRRETQYF.

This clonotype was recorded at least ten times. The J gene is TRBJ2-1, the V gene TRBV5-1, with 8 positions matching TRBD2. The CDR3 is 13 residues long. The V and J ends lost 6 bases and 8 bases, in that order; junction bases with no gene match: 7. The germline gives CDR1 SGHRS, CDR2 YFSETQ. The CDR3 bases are TGCGCCAGCAATCCAGCGGGAGATGATGAGCAGTTCTTC. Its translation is CASNPAGDDEQFF.

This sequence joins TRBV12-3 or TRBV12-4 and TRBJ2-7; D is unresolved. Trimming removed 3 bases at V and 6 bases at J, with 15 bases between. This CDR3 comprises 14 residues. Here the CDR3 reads CASSFRLGPSEQYF. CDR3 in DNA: TGTGCCAGCAGTTTCCGTCTTGGCCCCTCCGAGCAGTACTTC.

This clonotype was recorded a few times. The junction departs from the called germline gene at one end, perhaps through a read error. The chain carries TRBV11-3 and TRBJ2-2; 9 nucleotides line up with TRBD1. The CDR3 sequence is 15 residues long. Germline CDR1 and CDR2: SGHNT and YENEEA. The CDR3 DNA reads TGTGCCAGCAGCGTAGAAACAGGGGGCAAGGGGGAGCTGTTTTTT. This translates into CASSVETGGKGELFF.

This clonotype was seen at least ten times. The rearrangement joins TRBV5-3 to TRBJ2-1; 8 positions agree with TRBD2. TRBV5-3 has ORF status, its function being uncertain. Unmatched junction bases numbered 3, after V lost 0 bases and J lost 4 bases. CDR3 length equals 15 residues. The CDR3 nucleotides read TGTGCCAGAAGCTTGGAGCAGCGGGGGTACAATGAGCAGTTCTTC. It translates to CARSLEQRGYNEQFF.

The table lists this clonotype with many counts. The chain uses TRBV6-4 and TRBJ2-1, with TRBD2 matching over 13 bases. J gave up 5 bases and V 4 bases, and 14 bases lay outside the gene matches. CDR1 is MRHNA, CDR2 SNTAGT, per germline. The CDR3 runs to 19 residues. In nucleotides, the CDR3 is TGTGCCAGCAGTGCGGGGGGACTAGCGGGGCCGTATGGACACAATGAGCAGTTCTTC. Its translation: CASSAGGLAGPYGHNEQFF.

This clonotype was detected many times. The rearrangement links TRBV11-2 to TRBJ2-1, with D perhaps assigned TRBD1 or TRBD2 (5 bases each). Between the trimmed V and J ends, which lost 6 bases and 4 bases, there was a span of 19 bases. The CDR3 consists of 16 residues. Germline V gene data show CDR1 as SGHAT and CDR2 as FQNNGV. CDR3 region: CASRPSGTAAYNEQFF. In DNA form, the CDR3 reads TGTGCCAGCAGACCGAGTGGGACGGCGGCTTACAATGAGCAGTTCTTC.

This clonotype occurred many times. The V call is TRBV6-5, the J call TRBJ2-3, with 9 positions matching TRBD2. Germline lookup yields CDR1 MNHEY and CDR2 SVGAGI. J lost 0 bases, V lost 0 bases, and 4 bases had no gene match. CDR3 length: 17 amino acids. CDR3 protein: CASSYSGRGGSTDTQYF. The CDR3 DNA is TGTGCCAGCAGTTACTCGGGGCGGGGGGGTAGCACAGATACGCAGTATTTT.

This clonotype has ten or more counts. The CDR3 here is CASCLQRDSETQYF. The CDR3 DNA follows: TGTGCCAGCTGCCTCCAGCGGGATTCTGAGACCCAGTACTTC. This chain uses TRBV7-8 with TRBJ2-5, with 7 bases matching TRBD2. J was trimmed by 5 bases and V by 8 bases; bases with no gene match: 11. CDR1 and CDR2 from the germline V gene are SGHVS and FQNEAQ. The CDR3 has 14 residues. Filled out from reference TRBV7-8 and TRBJ2-5, the complete variable domain reads GAGVSQSPRYKVAKRGQDVALRCDPISGHVSLFWYQQALGQGPEFLTYFQNEAQLDKSGLPSDRFFAERPEGSVSTLKIQRTQQEDSAVYLCASCLQRDSETQYFGPGTRLLVL.